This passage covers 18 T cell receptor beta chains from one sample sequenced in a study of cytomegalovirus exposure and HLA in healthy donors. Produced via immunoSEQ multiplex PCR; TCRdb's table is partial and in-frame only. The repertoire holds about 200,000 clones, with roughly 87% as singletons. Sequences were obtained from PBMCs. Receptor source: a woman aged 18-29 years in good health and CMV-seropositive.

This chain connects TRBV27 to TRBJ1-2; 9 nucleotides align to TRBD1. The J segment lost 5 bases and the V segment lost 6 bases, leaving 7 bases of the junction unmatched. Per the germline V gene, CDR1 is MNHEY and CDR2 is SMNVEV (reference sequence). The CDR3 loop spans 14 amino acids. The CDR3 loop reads CASRQIGQGYGYTF. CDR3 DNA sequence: TGTGCCAGCAGACAGATAGGACAGGGGTATGGCTACACCTTC.

DNA for the CDR3: TGCGCCAGCAGCGTGGGACAGGGGTATATGTACGAGCAGTACTTC. Protein product: CASSVGQGYMYEQYF. The chain couples TRBV5-1 to TRBJ2-7, with 10 nucleotides matching TRBD1. The CDR3 runs to 15 residues. Germline trimming cut 4 bases from V and 4 bases from J; bases unmatched to any gene: 8. Looked up from germline, CDR1 is SGHRS and CDR2 is YFSETQ.

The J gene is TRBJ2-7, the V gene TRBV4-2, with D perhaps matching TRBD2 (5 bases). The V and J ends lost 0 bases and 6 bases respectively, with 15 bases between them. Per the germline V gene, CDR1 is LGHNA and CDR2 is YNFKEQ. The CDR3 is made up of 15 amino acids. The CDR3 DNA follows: TGTGCCAGCAGCCAAGATCTCGGCACTACTAGCGAGCAGTACTTC. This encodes CASSQDLGTTSEQYF.

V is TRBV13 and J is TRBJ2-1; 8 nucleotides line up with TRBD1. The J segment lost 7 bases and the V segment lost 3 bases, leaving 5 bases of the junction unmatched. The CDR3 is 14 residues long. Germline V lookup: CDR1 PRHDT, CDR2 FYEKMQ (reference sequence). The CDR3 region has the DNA TGTGCCAGCAGCTTTGGCAGGGGGCTTAATGAGCAGTTCTTC. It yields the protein CASSFGRGLNEQFF.

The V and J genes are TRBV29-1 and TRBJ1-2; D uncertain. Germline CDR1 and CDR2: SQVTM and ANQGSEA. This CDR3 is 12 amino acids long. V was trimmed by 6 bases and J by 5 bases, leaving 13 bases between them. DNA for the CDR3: TGCAGCGTCCGGAGAAGCGATTATGGCTACACCTTC. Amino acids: CSVRRSDYGYTF.

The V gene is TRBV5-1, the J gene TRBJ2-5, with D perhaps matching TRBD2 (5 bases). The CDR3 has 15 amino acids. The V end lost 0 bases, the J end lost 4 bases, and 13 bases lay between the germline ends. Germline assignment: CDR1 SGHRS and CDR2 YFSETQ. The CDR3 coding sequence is TGCGCCAGCAGCTTGGGAGCGGATGGGCGAGAGACCCAGTACTTC. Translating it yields CASSLGADGRETQYF.

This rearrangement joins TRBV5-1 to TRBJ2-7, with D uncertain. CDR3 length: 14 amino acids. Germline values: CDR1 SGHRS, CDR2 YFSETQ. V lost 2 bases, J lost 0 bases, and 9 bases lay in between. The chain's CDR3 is CASSFLSPSYEQYF. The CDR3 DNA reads TGCGCCAGCAGCTTTTTAAGCCCCTCCTACGAGCAGTACTTC.

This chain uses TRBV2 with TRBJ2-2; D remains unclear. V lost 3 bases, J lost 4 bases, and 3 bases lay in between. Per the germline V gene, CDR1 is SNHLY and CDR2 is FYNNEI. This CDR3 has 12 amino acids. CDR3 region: CASSERTGELFF. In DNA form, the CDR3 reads TGTGCCAGCAGTGAGCGCACCGGGGAGCTGTTTTTT.

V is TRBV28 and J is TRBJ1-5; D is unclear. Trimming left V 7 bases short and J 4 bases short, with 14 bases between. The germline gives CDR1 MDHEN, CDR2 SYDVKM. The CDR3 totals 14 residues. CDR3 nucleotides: TGTGCCAGCACCTTTGAGGTCCCGAATCAGCCCCAGCATTTT. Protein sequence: CASTFEVPNQPQHF. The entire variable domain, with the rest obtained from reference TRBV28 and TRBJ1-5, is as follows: DVKVTQSSRYLVKRTGEKVFLECVQDMDHENMFWYRQDPGLGLRLIYFSYDVKMKEKGDIPEGYSVSREKKERFSLILESASTNQTSMYLCASTFEVPNQPQHFGDGTRLSIL.

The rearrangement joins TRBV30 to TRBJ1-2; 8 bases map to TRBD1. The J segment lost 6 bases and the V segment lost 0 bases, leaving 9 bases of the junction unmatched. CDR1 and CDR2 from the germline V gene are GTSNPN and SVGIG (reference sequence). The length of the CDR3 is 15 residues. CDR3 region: CAWSVRTGGSDGYTF. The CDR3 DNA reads TGTGCCTGGAGTGTCAGAACAGGGGGTTCGGATGGCTACACCTTC.

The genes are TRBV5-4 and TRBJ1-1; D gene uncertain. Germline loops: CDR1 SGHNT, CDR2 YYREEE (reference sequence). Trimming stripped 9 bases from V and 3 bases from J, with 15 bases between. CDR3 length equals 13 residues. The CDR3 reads CATAPGGDTEAFF. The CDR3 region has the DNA TGTGCCACCGCGCCGGGCGGGGACACTGAAGCTTTCTTT.

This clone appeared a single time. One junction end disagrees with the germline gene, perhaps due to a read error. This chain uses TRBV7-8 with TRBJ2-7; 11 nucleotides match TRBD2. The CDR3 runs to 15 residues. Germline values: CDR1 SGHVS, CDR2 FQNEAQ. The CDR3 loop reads CASSSSLAGGPRPFF. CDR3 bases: TGTGCCAGCAGCTCCTCGTTAGCGGGAGGGCCACGACCGTTTTTC.

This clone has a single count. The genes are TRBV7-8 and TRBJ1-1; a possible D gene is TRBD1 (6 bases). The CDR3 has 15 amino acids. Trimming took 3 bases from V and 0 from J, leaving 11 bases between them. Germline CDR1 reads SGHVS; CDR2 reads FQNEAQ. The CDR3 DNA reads TGTGCCAGCAGCTTTTACAGGGTTTTGAACACTGAAGCTTTCTTT. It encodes CASSFYRVLNTEAFF.

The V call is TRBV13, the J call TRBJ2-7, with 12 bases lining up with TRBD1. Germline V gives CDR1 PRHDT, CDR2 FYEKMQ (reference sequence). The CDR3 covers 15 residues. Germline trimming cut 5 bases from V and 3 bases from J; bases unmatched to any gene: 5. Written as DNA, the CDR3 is TGTGCCAGCAGCCAATGGGACAGGGGGCTCTACGAGCAGTACTTC. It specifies CASSQWDRGLYEQYF.

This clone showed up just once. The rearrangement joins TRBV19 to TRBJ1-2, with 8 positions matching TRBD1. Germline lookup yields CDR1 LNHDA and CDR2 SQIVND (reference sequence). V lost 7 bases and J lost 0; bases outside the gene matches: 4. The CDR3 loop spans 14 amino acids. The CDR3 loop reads CASTRTGTNYGYTF. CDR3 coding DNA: TGTGCCAGTACCCGGACAGGGACTAACTATGGCTACACCTTC. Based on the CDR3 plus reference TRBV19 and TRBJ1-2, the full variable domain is DGGITQSPKYLFRKEGQNVTLSCEQNLNHDAMYWYRQDPGQGLRLIYYSQIVNDFQKGDIAEGYSVSREKKESFPLTVTSAQKNPTAFYLCASTRTGTNYGYTFGSGTRLTVV.

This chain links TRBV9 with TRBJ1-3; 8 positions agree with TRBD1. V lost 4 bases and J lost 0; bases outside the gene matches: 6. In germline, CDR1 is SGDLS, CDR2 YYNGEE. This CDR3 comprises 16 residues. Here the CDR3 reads CASSLDRADSGNTIYF. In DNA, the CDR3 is TGTGCCAGCAGCTTGGACAGGGCCGACTCTGGAAACACCATATATTTT.

CDR3: CASSGFAENTGELFF. The CDR3 DNA follows: TGTGCCAGCAGTGGGTTCGCGGAGAACACCGGGGAGCTGTTTTTT. V is TRBV27 and J is TRBJ2-2; unclear D gene. V lost 5 bases and J lost 1, with 11 bases in between. The germline gives CDR1 MNHEY, CDR2 SMNVEV (reference sequence). This CDR3 has 15 amino acids.

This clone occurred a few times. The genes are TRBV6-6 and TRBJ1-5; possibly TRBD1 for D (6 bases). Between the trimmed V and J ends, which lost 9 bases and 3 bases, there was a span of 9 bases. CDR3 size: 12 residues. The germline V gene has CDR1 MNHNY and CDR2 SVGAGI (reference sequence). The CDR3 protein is CASRDNNQPQHF. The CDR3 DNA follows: TGTGCCAGTCGGGACAACAATCAGCCCCAGCATTTT.